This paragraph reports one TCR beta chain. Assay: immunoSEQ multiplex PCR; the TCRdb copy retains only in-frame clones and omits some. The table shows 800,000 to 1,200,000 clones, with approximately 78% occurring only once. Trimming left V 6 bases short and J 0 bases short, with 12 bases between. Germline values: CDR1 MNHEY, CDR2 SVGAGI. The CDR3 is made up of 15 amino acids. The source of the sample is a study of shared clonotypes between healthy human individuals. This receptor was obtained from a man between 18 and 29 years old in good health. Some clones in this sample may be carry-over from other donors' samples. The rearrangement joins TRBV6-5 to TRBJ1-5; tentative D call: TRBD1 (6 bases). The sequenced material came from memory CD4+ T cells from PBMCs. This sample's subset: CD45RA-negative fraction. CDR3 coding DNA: TGTGCCAGCAGCGGAACAGGGACTAGCAATCAGCCCCAGCATTTT. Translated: CASSGTGTSNQPQHF.